This is a list of T cell receptor beta chains from one sample in a study of response to subunit inactivated influenza vaccine. TCRdb re-analysed the RT-PCR reads in MiXCR, keeping a single row per CDR3 protein. This sample carries 300,000 to 350,000 distinct CDR3 sequences, 21% of them seen once, and the ten largest clones take roughly 10%. Sample: PBMCs from blood, taken 21 months after vaccination. Source of these receptors: a man aged 45 to 75 who received an inactivated influenza vaccine. Each CDR3 is given with its conserved first and last residue. A D gene is named only where the DNA matches it firmly.

D gene,V gene,CDR3 protein
-,TRBV20-1,CSARSGGDTEAFF
-,TRBV20-1,CSARVVGGGYSNQPQHF
-,TRBV4-3,CASSQDERRNTGELFF
TRBD2,TRBV10-3,CAIRGGLAAPGSSYNEQFF
TRBD1,TRBV29-1,CSVEVGQGDTGELFF
-,TRBV6-2/TRBV6-3,CASSYRAEGETQYF
TRBD2,TRBV29-1,CSSSGGGEQYF
-,TRBV27,CASSTGFGNEKLFF
-,TRBV12-3/TRBV12-4,CASSLRYFSEAFF
-,TRBV6-5,CASSYSRTTLKETQYF
-,TRBV29-1,CSVKPQGRQETQYF
-,TRBV7-9,CASSPDLGFNSGNTIYF
-,TRBV6-2/TRBV6-3,CASSSGPRLPYGYTF
-,TRBV4-1,CASSQEPRGVLYGYTF
-,TRBV12-3/TRBV12-4,CASTLGHRNSPLHF
TRBD1,TRBV5-1,CASSLTGQGPYEQYF
-,TRBV5-1,CASSLTGLNQPQHF
TRBD2,TRBV20-1,CSARRLAGWWSEQFF
TRBD1,TRBV5-1,CASSLLPWQGGRTMNTEAFF
TRBD1,TRBV27,CASSSGTGGFSPLHF
TRBD2,TRBV9,CASGEGLDKNIQYF
-,TRBV3-1,CASSQGSTIKSGYTF
-,TRBV18,CASSPPGSNTGELFF
-,TRBV7-2,CASSPQPSYNSPLHF